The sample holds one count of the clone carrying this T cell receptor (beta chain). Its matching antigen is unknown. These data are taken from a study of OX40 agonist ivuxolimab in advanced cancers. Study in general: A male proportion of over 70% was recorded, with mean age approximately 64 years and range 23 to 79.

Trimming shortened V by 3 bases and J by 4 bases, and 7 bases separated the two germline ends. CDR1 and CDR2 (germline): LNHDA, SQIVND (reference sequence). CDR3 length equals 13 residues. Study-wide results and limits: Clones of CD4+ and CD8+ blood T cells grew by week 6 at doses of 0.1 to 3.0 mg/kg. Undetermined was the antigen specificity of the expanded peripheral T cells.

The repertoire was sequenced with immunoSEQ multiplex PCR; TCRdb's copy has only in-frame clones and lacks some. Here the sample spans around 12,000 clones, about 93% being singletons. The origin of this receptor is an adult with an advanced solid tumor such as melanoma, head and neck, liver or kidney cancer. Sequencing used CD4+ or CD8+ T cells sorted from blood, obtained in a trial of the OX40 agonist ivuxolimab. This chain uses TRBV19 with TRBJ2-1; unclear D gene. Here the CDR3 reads CASSIGYYNEQFF. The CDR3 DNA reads TGTGCCAGTAGTATCGGATATTACAATGAGCAGTTCTTC.